These 28 T cell receptor beta chains were all obtained from the same sample, sequenced in a study of blood T cells in healthy people across ages. Sample-barcoded 5' priming and a J-beta primer mix drove a second PCR of roughly 6 to 12 cycles. One entry per CDR3 protein, called by TCRdb with MiXCR from the 5' RACE reads. The table lists 1.5 million to 2 million distinct CDR3 sequences, about two fifths of them singletons, with 23% in the top ten. The source material was blood. The receptors shown here come from a human donor in good health.

The chain links TRBV12-3 or TRBV12-4 to TRBJ1-2, with D tentatively TRBD1 (6 bases). The CDR3 runs to 16 residues. The V gene lost 1 base and the J gene lost 0 bases, with 12 bases spanning the gap. DNA for the CDR3: TGTGCCAGCAGTTTAGGATACAGGGCGTCTAACTATGGCTACACCTTC. It specifies CASSLGYRASNYGYTF.

This clonotype was counted only a few times. The V call is TRBV9, the J call TRBJ2-3; perhaps TRBD1 as D (5 bases). The CDR3 runs to 15 residues. Trimming removed 0 bases at V and 3 bases at J, with 11 bases between. The germline V gene has CDR1 SGDLS and CDR2 YYNGEE. The CDR3 DNA reads as TGTGCCAGCAGCGTAGATGTAGGGGAAACAGATACGCAGTATTTT. This translates into CASSVDVGETDTQYF.

V gene TRBV11-2 combines with J gene TRBJ2-1, with D maybe TRBD2 (6 bases). Trimming cost V 2 bases and J 14 bases, with 19 bases left between them. Germline V gene sequence: CDR1 SGHAT, CDR2 FQNNGV. The CDR3 contains 14 residues. This chain's CDR3 is CASSLSFPGPGEFF. The CDR3 region has the DNA TGTGCCAGCAGCTTATCCTTCCCCGGACCGGGGGAGTTCTTC.

This clonotype was counted between two and nine times. The chain links TRBV4-3 to TRBJ1-1, with unresolved D. Germline V gene sequence: CDR1 LGHNA, CDR2 YSLEER. V was trimmed by 4 bases and J by 1 base, leaving 13 bases between them. The CDR3 is 15 residues long. The CDR3 DNA follows: TGCGCCAGCAGCCCCCGGGTCGGCGGGAACACTGAAGCTTTCTTT. As protein: CASSPRVGGNTEAFF.

This clonotype was recorded a few times. This chain connects TRBV6-1 to TRBJ2-1; 10 bases are a match to TRBD2. Looked up from germline, CDR1 is MNHNS and CDR2 is SASEGT. This CDR3 has 16 amino acids. Unmatched junction bases numbered 7, after V lost 5 bases and J lost 3 bases. The CDR3 nucleotides are TGTGCCAGCAGTAACCTCGGACTAGCGGACTACAATGAGCAGTTCTTC. Its protein is CASSNLGLADYNEQFF.

This clonotype has only a few counts. The V gene is TRBV24-1, the J gene TRBJ2-3; D gene uncertain. Trimming took 7 bases from V and 3 from J, leaving 13 bases between them. The CDR3 is made up of 14 amino acids. Germline-derived CDR1 and CDR2 are KGHDR and SFDVKD. The CDR3 nucleotides are TGTGCCACCAGCAACAGCCTATGGACAGATACGCAGTATTTT. The encoded protein is CATSNSLWTDTQYF.

This chain's CDR3 is CATSSRRDSNEQFF. The DNA of the CDR3 is TGTGCCACCAGCAGCCGTCGAGACTCCAATGAGCAGTTCTTC. The rearrangement joins TRBV15 to TRBJ2-1; D gene uncertain. This CDR3 has 14 amino acids. CDR1 is LNHNV and CDR2 is YYDKDF in the germline V gene (reference sequence). V lost 3 bases and J lost 6, with 12 bases in between.

This clonotype showed up just a few times. This chain uses TRBV3-1 with TRBJ2-1; 11 bases fit TRBD2. In germline, CDR1 is LGHDT, CDR2 YNNKEL (reference sequence). The length of the CDR3 is 15 residues. V lost 4 bases and J lost 9; bases outside the gene matches: 8. The CDR3 bases are TGTGCCAGCAGCCGCTTAGCGGGGGGGCATGGTGAGCAGTTCTTC. This encodes CASSRLAGGHGEQFF.

With respect to this clonotype: At one end the junction does not follow the germline gene, possibly because of a read error. This sequence joins TRBV28 and TRBJ2-3; TRBD1 aligns across 8 bases. The CDR3 totals 15 residues. Germline CDR1 MDHEN, CDR2 SYDVKM. The CDR3 sequence: CAGREPTGGTDTQYF. The CDR3 DNA sequence: TGTGCCGGCAGAGAACCGACAGGGGGCACAGATACGCAGTATTTT.

The sample holds a few counts of this clonotype. This sequence joins TRBV20-1 and TRBJ2-1; D call uncertain. Germline CDR1 DFQATT, CDR2 SNEGSKA (reference sequence). With 5 bases removed from V and 2 bases from J, the gap between germline ends came to 10 bases. This CDR3 has 13 amino acids. Written as DNA, the CDR3 is TGCAGTGCTCATCTCTTAACCTACAATGAGCAGTTCTTC. Translation: CSAHLLTYNEQFF.

The V gene is TRBV10-3, the J gene TRBJ2-1; 10 positions match TRBD2. CDR3 length: 18 residues. Germline CDR1 ENHRY, CDR2 SYGVKD. With 1 base clipped from V and 0 bases from J, the junction kept 6 bases outside the gene matches. CDR3 amino acids: CAISELNSGGFSYNEQFF. The CDR3, as DNA: TGTGCCATCAGTGAGTTGAATAGCGGGGGGTTCTCCTACAATGAGCAGTTCTTC.

CDR3 residues: CASSVDRTEAFF. CDR3 coding DNA: TGCGCCAGCAGTGTGGACAGAACTGAAGCTTTCTTT. The chain couples TRBV4-1 to TRBJ1-1, with D possibly TRBD1 on 6 matching bases. The CDR3 totals 12 residues. Germline CDR1 and CDR2: MGHRA and YSYEKL. The germline V and J ends were trimmed by 6 bases and 5 bases, with 10 bases remaining between them.

The chain couples TRBV28 to TRBJ2-4; no clear D. Judging by the DNA end, TRBJ2-5 fits better; the J call may be wrong. The V gene's germline CDR1 is MDHEN and CDR2 SYDVKM. The CDR3 runs 14 residues. The CDR3 here is CASRSQTLRETQYF. The CDR3 DNA reads TGTGCCAGCAGATCTCAGACACTCCGGGAGACCCAGTACTTC.

The chain joins TRBV5-1 to TRBJ1-4; 7 nucleotides agree with TRBD1. This CDR3 contains 17 residues. Trimming cost V 7 bases and J 2 bases; bases outside gene matches: 14. The germline V gene encodes CDR1 SGHRS and CDR2 YFSETQ. The CDR3 spells CASATARGQATNEKLFF. The CDR3 nucleotides read TGCGCCAGCGCGACGGCCCGCGGACAGGCTACTAATGAAAAACTGTTTTTT.

V usage is TRBV7-9 and J usage is TRBJ2-3; maybe TRBD2 (6 bases). V lost 8 bases and J 10 bases, leaving 16 bases between the germline ends. Germline V gene data show CDR1 as SEHNR and CDR2 as FQNEAQ (reference sequence). This CDR3 contains 12 residues. In DNA form, the CDR3 reads TGTGCCAGCCTTCACGGGAGTCTAGCGCAGTATTTT. This codes for CASLHGSLAQYF.

Ten or more counts support this clonotype. The junction does not match germline at one end; this may be a read error. The rearrangement joins TRBV6-5 to TRBJ2-7; the D gene could be TRBD1 or TRBD2 (5 bases each). Germline loops: CDR1 MNHEY, CDR2 SVGAGI. The CDR3 length is 14 residues. CDR3 sequence: CASSYSQGVYGQYF. For the CDR3, the DNA is TGTGCCAGCAGTTACTCCCAGGGAGTTTACGGGCAGTACTTC.

The chain is built from TRBV24-1 and TRBJ2-1, with D possibly being TRBD2 (5 bases). The CDR3 contains 18 residues. Trimming shortened V by 5 bases and J by 0 bases, and 19 bases separated the two germline ends. The V gene's germline CDR1 is KGHDR and CDR2 SFDVKD. This CDR3 is CATSGERGPGSSYNEQFF. The CDR3 DNA reads TGTGCCACCAGTGGGGAACGAGGGCCGGGGAGCTCCTACAATGAGCAGTTCTTC.

The CDR3 sequence: CSVLGVSVYEQFF. In nucleotides, the CDR3 is TGCAGCGTTCTAGGAGTCTCGGTATACGAGCAGTTCTTC. The chain uses TRBV29-1 and TRBJ2-1; D not resolved. There are 13 residues in the CDR3. The V gene lost 5 bases and the J gene lost 10 bases, with 18 bases spanning the gap. Per germline, CDR1 SQVTM and CDR2 ANQGSEA.

This clonotype was recorded once. This chain joins TRBV6-2 or TRBV6-3 and TRBJ1-1; D not certain. V lost 3 bases and J 1 base, leaving 15 bases between the germline ends. This CDR3 has 16 amino acids. Germline CDR1 MNHEY, CDR2 SVGEGT. The CDR3 loop is CASSYGPRQQNTEAFF. The CDR3 DNA follows: TGTGCCAGCAGTTATGGTCCGAGACAACAGAACACTGAAGCTTTCTTT.

This clonotype was recorded a few times. The J gene is TRBJ2-5, the V gene TRBV6-5, with 9 bases matching TRBD2. This CDR3 spans 16 amino acids. After removal of 5 bases from V and 5 bases from J, the junction contained 12 bases not matched to a gene. Germline V gene data show CDR1 as MNHEY and CDR2 as SVGAGI. This chain's CDR3 is CASSPPSGGSLETQYF. CDR3 in DNA: TGTGCCAGCAGTCCGCCAAGCGGGGGGTCCCTGGAGACCCAGTACTTC.

As for this clonotype: No conserved phenylalanine or tryptophan ends this CDR3, so it is likely a read error. V and J are TRBV15 and TRBJ2-7, with 8 bases fitting TRBD2. The trim removed 5 bases at V and 1 base at J, leaving 7 bases unmatched. The CDR3 runs to 15 residues. Germline-derived CDR1 and CDR2 are LNHNV and YYDKDF (reference sequence). The CDR3 here is CATSPSASGSYEQYC. The CDR3 coding sequence is TGTGCCACCAGCCCCAGTGCTAGCGGGTCCTACGAGCAGTACTGC.

At least ten counts were recorded for this clonotype. The chain recombines TRBV18 with TRBJ1-2; D call uncertain. CDR3 length equals 14 residues. Trimming shortened V by 0 bases and J by 4 bases, and 9 bases separated the two germline ends. Germline lookup yields CDR1 KGHSH and CDR2 LQKENI. The CDR3 spells CASSPPNRAYGYTF. CDR3 DNA: TGTGCCAGCTCACCACCTAACAGAGCCTATGGCTACACCTTC.

This clonotype was counted between two and nine times. The chain is built from TRBV5-1 and TRBJ2-1; the D is unclear. This CDR3 has 15 amino acids. Germline V gene sequence: CDR1 SGHRS, CDR2 YFSETQ. Trimming left V 1 base short and J 5 bases short, with 13 bases between. The CDR3 here is CASSLFSGLDNEQFF. The DNA for the CDR3 is TGCGCCAGCAGCTTGTTTTCTGGCCTAGACAATGAGCAGTTCTTC.

This sequence joins TRBV25-1 and TRBJ1-1; D ambiguous. Germline loops: CDR1 MGHDK, CDR2 SYGVNS. This CDR3 is built from 13 residues. With 3 bases removed from V and 0 bases from J, the gap between germline ends came to 5 bases. As DNA, the CDR3 is TGTGCCAGCAGTGACTTGCTGAACACTGAAGCTTTCTTT. Protein sequence: CASSDLLNTEAFF.

This clonotype was seen a handful of times. This chain links TRBV7-9 with TRBJ2-1, with D perhaps TRBD2 (7 bases). Germline V lookup: CDR1 SEHNR, CDR2 FQNEAQ (reference sequence). V was trimmed by 3 bases and J by 1 base, leaving 16 bases between them. The CDR3 spans 17 residues. DNA for the CDR3: TGTGCCAGCAGCTTCTGGGCGGGGGCCTCATCCTACAATGAGCAGTTCTTC. It specifies CASSFWAGASSYNEQFF. Full variable domain (outside the CDR3, taken from reference TRBV7-9 and TRBJ2-1): DTGVSQNPRHKITKRGQNVTFRCDPISEHNRLYWYRQTLGQGPEFLTYFQNEAQLEKSRLLSDRFSAERPKGSFSTLEIQRTEQGDSAMYLCASSFWAGASSYNEQFFGPGTRLTVL.

V usage is TRBV6-6 and J usage is TRBJ1-1, with D possibly TRBD1 on 5 matching bases. CDR1 is MNHNY and CDR2 is SVGAGI in the germline V gene (reference sequence). The CDR3 totals 13 residues. The V gene lost 3 bases and the J gene lost 12 bases, with 17 bases spanning the gap. This CDR3 is CASSYGGEGGTFF. As DNA, the CDR3 is TGTGCCAGCAGTTATGGGGGTGAGGGTGGAACTTTCTTT.

V gene TRBV6-1 combines with J gene TRBJ2-1; D not certain. The CDR3 is made up of 16 amino acids. The germline CDR1 and CDR2 sequences are MNHNS and SASEGT. Trimming cost V 2 bases and J 0 bases, with 11 bases left between them. The CDR3, as DNA: TGTGCCAGCAGTGAATATGAGGAGAGCTCCTACAATGAGCAGTTCTTC. Protein: CASSEYEESSYNEQFF.

To note about this clonotype: A junction end diverges from the germline sequence, so it may reflect a read error. The V call is TRBV7-2, the J call TRBJ1-6; D perhaps matches TRBD1 (6 bases). The CDR3 loop spans 16 amino acids. CDR1 and CDR2 (germline): SGHTA, FQGNSA. CDR3 bases: TGTGCCGGCAGCATTAGTCCGGGACACAATAATTCACCCCTCCACTTT. The encoded protein is CAGSISPGHNNSPLHF.